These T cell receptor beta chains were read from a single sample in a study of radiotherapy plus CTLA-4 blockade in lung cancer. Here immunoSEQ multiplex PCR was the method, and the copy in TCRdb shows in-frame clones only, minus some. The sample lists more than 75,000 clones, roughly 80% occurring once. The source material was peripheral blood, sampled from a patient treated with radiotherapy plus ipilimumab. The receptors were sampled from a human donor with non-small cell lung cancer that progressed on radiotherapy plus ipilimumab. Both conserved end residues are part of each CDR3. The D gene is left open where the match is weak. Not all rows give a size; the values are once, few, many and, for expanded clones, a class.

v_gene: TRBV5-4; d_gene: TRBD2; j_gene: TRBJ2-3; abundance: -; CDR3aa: CASTDGSGRGDTQYF; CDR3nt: TGTGCCAGCACCGACGGAAGCGGGAGAGGAGATACGCAGTATTTT
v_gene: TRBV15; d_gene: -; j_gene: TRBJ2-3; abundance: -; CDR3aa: CATSRDVGPGTDTQYF; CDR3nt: TGTGCCACCAGCAGAGATGTTGGTCCGGGCACAGATACGCAGTATTTT
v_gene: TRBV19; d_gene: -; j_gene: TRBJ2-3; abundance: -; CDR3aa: CASEPAYTDTQYF; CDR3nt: TGTGCCAGTGAACCGGCATACACAGATACGCAGTATTTT
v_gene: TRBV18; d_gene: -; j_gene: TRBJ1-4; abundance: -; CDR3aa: CASSQLTNEKLFF; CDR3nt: TGTGCCAGCTCTCAACTCACGAATGAAAAACTGTTTTTT
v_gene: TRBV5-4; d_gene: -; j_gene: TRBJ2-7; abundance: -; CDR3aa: CASSFPTGDEQYF; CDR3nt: TGTGCCAGCAGCTTTCCGACAGGAGACGAGCAGTACTTC
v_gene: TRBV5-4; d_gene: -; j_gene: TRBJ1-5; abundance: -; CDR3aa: CASSLGGRTAWDQPQHF; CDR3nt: TGTGCCAGCAGCTTGGGTGGACGGACGGCCTGGGATCAGCCCCAGCATTTT
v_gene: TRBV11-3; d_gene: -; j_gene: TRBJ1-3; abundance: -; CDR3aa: CASSSGDTFSGNTIYF; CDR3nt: TGTGCCAGCAGCTCGGGGGACACTTTCTCTGGAAACACCATATATTTT
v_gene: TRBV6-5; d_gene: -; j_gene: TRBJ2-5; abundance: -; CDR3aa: CASSYTGQETQYF; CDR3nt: TGTGCCAGCAGTTACACAGGGCAAGAGACCCAGTACTTC
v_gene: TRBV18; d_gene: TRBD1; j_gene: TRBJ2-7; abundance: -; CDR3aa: CASSPTTGNIYEQYF; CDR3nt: TGTGCCAGCTCACCCACGACAGGGAATATTTACGAGCAGTACTTC
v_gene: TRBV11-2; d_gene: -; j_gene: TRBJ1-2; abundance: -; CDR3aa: CASSLEASTSLSF; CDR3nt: TGTGCCAGCAGCTTAGAAGCCTCCACCTCCCTATCCTTC
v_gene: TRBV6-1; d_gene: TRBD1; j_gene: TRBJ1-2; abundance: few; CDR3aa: CASSGPGQGGYGYTF; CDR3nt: TGTGCCAGCAGTGGCCCGGGACAGGGAGGGTATGGCTACACCTTC
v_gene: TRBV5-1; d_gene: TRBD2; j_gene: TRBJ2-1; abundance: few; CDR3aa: CASSPTSGSINEQFF; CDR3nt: TGCGCCAGCAGCCCGACGAGCGGGAGTATTAATGAGCAGTTCTTC
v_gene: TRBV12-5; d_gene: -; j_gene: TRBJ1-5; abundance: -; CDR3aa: CASGLEPAQPQHF; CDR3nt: TGTGCTAGTGGTTTGGAACCCGCTCAGCCCCAGCATTTT
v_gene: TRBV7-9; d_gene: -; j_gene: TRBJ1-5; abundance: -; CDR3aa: CASTRGDGGQPQHF; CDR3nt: TGTGCCAGCACCCGCGGGGACGGAGGTCAGCCCCAGCATTTT
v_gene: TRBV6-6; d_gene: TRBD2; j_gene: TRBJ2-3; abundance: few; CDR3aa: CASRSGRAPDTQYF; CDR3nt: TGTGCCAGCAGGAGCGGGAGGGCCCCAGATACGCAGTATTTT
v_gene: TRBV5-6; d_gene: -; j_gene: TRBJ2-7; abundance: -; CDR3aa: CASSFGGTSAYEQYF; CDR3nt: TGTGCCAGCAGCTTTGGCGGGACATCCGCCTACGAGCAGTACTTC
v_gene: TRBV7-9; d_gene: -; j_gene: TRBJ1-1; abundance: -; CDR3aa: CASSGRSRRNTEAFF; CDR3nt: TGTGCCAGCAGCGGGCGGTCCAGGAGGAACACTGAAGCTTTCTTT
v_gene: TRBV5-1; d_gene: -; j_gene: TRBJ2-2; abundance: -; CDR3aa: CASSSLGGGELFF; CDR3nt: TGCGCCAGCAGCTCACTAGGGGGCGGGGAGCTGTTTTTT
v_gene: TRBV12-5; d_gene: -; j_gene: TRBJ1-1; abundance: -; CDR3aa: CASGLGGLNTEAFF; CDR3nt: TGTGCTAGTGGTTTAGGGGGTTTGAACACTGAAGCTTTCTTT
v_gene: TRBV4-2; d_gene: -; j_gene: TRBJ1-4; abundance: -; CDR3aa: CASSQGTADGANEKLFF; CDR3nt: TGTGCCAGCAGCCAAGGGACAGCGGATGGGGCGAATGAAAAACTGTTTTTT
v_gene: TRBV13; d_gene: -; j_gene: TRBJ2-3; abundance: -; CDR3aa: CASSLEGYGGSTDTQYF; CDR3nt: TGTGCCAGCAGCTTAGAGGGATATGGCGGGAGCACAGATACGCAGTATTTT
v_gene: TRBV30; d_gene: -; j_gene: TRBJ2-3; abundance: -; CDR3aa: CAWSLGSISTDTQYF; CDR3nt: TGTGCCTGGAGTTTGGGTTCTATTAGCACAGATACGCAGTATTTT
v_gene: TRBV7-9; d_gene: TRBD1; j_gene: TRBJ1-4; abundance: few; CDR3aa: CASSSGQGANEKLFF; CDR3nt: TGTGCCAGCAGCTCAGGACAGGGGGCAAATGAAAAACTGTTTTTT
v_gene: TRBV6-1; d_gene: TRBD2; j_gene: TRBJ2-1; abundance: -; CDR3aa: CATSPGTNSLEQFF; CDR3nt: TGTGCCACTAGCCCCGGGACTAACTCACTGGAGCAGTTCTTC
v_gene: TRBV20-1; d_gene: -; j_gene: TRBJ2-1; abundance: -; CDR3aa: CSARRLGEQFF; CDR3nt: TGCAGTGCTAGGCGGCTTGGTGAGCAGTTCTTC
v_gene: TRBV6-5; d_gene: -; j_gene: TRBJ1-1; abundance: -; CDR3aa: CASSYGVWSEAFF; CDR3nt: TGTGCCAGCAGTTACGGTGTTTGGAGTGAAGCTTTCTTT
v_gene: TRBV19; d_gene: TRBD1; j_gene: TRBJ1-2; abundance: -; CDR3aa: CASSTRAGGGYTF; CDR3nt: TGTGCCAGTAGTACGAGGGCAGGGGGTGGCTACACCTTC
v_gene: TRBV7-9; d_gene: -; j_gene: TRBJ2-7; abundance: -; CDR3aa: CASTNREEQYF; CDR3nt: TGTGCCAGCACCAACCGAGAGGAGCAGTACTTC
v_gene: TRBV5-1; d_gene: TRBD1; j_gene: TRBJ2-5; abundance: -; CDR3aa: CASSAGQGRQETQYF; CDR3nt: TGCGCCAGCAGCGCGGGACAGGGGCGCCAAGAGACCCAGTACTTC
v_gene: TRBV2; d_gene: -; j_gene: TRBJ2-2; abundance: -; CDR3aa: CAAGRANTGELFF; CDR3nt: TGTGCCGCAGGACGAGCGAACACCGGGGAGCTGTTTTTT
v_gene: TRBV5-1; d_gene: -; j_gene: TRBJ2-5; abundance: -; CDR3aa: CASSLAKSQETQYF; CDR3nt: TGCGCCAGCAGCTTGGCGAAGTCCCAAGAGACCCAGTACTTC
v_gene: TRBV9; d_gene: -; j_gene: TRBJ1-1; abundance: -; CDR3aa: CASSEGSDMNTEAFF; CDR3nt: TGTGCCAGCAGCGAGGGCTCGGACATGAACACTGAAGCTTTCTTT
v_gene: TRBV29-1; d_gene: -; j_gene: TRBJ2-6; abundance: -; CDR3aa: CSVDRISGANVLTF; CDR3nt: TGCAGCGTTGACAGGATCTCTGGGGCCAACGTCCTGACTTTC
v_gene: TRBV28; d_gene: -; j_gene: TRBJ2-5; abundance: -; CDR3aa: CASSSAPGRSQETQYF; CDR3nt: TGTGCCAGCAGTTCGGCACCGGGACGGAGCCAAGAGACCCAGTACTTC
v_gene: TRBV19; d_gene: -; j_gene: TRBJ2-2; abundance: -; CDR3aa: CASSMRQTNTGELFF; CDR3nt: TGTGCCAGTAGTATGCGGCAGACGAACACCGGGGAGCTGTTTTTT
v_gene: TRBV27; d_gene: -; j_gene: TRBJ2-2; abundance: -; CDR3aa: CASSLAGSNTGELFF; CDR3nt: TGTGCCAGCAGTTTGGCGGGATCGAACACCGGGGAGCTGTTTTTT
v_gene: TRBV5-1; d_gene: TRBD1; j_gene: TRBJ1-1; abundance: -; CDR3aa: CASSLGDRVMNTEAFF; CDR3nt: TGCGCCAGCAGCTTGGGGGACAGGGTAATGAACACTGAAGCTTTCTTT
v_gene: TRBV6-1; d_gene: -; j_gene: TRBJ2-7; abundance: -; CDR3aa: CASSEPRWVAESYEQYF; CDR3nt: TGTGCCAGCAGTGAACCCCGGTGGGTAGCGGAGAGCTACGAGCAGTACTTC
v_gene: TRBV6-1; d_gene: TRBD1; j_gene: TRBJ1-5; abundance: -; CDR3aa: CASSESGGQPQHF; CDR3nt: TGTGCCAGCAGTGAATCAGGGGGCCAGCCCCAGCATTTT
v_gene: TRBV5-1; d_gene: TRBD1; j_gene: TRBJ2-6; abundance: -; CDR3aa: CASTQGASGANVLTF; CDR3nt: TGCGCCAGCACGCAGGGGGCCTCTGGGGCCAACGTCCTGACTTTC
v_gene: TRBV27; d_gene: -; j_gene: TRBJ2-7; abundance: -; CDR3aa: CASSAQGSLAYEQYF; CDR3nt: TGTGCCAGCAGCGCTCAAGGCAGTTTGGCCTACGAGCAGTACTTC
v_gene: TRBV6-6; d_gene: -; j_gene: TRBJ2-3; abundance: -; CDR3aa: CASSFTTGYTQYF; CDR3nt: TGTGCCAGCAGTTTTACTACCGGGTATACGCAGTATTTT
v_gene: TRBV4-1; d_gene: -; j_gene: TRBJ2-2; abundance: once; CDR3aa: CARHVGGGELFF; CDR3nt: TGCGCCAGACATGTGGGAGGCGGGGAGCTGTTTTTT
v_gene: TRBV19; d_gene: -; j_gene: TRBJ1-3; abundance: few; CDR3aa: CASSIATGTGNTIYF; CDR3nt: TGTGCCAGTAGTATAGCAACAGGGACTGGAAACACCATATATTTT
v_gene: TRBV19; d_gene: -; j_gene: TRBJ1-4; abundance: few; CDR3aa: CASSIGQGPNEKLFF; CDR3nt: TGTGCCAGTAGTATAGGCCAGGGTCCTAATGAAAAACTGTTTTTT
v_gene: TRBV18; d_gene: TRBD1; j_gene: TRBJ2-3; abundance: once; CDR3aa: CASSPRTGGGTDTQYF; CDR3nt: TGTGCCAGCTCACCGAGGACAGGGGGGGGCACAGATACGCAGTATTTT
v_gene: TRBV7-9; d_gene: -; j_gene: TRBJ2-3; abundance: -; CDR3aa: CASSPPSTDTQYF; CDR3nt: TGTGCCAGCAGCCCCCCTAGCACAGATACGCAGTATTTT
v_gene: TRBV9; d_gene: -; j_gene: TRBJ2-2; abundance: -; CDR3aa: CASSAIASSGELFF; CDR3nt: TGTGCCAGCAGCGCGATCGCTAGCTCCGGGGAGCTGTTTTTT
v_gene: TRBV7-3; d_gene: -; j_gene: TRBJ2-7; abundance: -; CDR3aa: CASSSLTSRYEQYF; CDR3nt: TGTGCCAGCAGCTCGTTGACTTCCAGGTACGAGCAGTACTTC
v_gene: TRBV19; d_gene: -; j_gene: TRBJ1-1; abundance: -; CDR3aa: CASSVRWAENTEAFF; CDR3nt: TGTGCCAGTAGTGTCCGTTGGGCGGAGAACACTGAAGCTTTCTTT
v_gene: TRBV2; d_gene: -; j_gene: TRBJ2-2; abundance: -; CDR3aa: CASSQSVYGTGELFF; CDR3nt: TGTGCCAGCAGTCAGTCGGTTTACGGGACCGGGGAGCTGTTTTTT